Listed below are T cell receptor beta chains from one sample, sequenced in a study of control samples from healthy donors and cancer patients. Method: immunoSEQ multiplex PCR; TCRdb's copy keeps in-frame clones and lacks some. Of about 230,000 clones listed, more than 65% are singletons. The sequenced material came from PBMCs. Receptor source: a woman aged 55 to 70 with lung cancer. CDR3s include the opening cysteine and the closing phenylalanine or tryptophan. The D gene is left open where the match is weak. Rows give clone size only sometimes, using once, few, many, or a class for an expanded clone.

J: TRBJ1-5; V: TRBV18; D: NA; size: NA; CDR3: CASSPPGMDQPQHF; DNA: TGTGCCAGCTCACCTCCAGGGATGGATCAGCCCCAGCATTTT
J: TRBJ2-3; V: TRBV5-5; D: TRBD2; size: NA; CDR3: CASRVGGLSTDTQYF; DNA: TGTGCCAGCAGGGTGGGAGGGCTCAGCACAGATACGCAGTATTTT
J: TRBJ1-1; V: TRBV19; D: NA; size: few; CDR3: CASSIRSPGLGTEAFF; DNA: TGTGCCAGTAGTATTAGAAGTCCGGGCCTTGGCACTGAAGCTTTCTTT
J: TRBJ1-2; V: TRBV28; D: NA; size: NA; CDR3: CASSSGGVGYGYTF; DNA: TGTGCCAGCAGTTCGGGGGGGGTCGGCTATGGCTACACCTTC
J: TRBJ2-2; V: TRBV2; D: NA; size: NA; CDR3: CASSGITTGELFF; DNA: TGTGCCAGCAGTGGCATTACCACCGGGGAGCTGTTTTTT
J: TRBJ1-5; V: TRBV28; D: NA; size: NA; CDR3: CASSSTGPGLWQPQHF; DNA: TGTGCCAGCAGCTCGACAGGTCCGGGGCTTTGGCAGCCCCAGCATTTT
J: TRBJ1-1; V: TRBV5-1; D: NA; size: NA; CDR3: CASSLEGNTEAFF; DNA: TGCGCCAGCAGCTTGGAAGGGAACACTGAAGCTTTCTTT
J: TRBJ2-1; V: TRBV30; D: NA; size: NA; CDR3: CASLYEQFF; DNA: TGTGCCTCGCTGTATGAGCAGTTCTTC
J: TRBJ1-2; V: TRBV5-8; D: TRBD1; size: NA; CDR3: CASSFRQGAYYGYTF; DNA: TGTGCCAGCAGCTTTCGACAGGGGGCATACTATGGCTACACCTTC
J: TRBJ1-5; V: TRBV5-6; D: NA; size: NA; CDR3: CASSRQAADQPQHF; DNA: TGTGCCAGCAGCCGGCAGGCAGCTGATCAGCCCCAGCATTTT
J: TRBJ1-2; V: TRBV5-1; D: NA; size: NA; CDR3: CASSLAGVDGYTF; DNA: TGCGCCAGCAGCTTGGCGGGGGTCGATGGCTACACCTTC
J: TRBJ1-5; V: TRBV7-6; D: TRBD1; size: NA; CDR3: CASSQNRGYEDQPQHF; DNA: TGTGCCAGCAGCCAAAACAGGGGCTACGAGGATCAGCCCCAGCATTTT
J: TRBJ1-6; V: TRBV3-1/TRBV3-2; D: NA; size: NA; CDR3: CASSPVVGGLNSPLHF; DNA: TGTGCCAGCAGCCCCGTGGTGGGGGGACTGAATTCACCCCTCCACTTT
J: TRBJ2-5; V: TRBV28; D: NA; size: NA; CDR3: CASSPGGRQETQYF; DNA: TGTGCCAGCAGCCCCGGGGGGCGGCAAGAGACCCAGTACTTC
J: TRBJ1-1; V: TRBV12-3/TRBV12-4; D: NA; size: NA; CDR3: CASSLKMNTEAFF; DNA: TGTGCCAGCAGCCTTAAAATGAACACTGAAGCTTTCTTT
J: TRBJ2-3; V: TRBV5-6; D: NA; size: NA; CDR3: CASSFPDRSTDTQYF; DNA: TGTGCCAGCAGCTTTCCTGACAGAAGCACAGATACGCAGTATTTT
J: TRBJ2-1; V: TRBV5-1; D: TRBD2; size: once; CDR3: CASSPPSGRVYNEQFF; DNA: TGCGCCAGCAGCCCCCCCAGCGGGAGAGTCTACAATGAGCAGTTCTTC
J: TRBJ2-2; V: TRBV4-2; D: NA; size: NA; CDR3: CASSGQGRTGELFF; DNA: TGTGCCAGCAGCGGGCAGGGGCGCACCGGGGAGCTGTTTTTT
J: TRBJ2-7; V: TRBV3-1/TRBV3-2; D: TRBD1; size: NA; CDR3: CASSPGQIESEQYF; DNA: TGTGCCAGCAGCCCGGGACAGATAGAGAGCGAGCAGTACTTC
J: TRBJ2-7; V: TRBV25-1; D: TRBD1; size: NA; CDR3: CASSHESGTGGGEQYF; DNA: TGTGCCAGCAGCCACGAATCCGGGACAGGAGGTGGCGAGCAGTACTTC
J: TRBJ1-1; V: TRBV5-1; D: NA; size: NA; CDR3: CASSPPSGEGTEAFF; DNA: TGCGCCAGCAGCCCCCCTTCGGGGGAAGGCACTGAAGCTTTCTTT
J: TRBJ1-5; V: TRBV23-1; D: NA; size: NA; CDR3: CASSQSRFWGYRDQPQHF; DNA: TGCGCCAGCAGTCAATCGAGGTTTTGGGGGTACAGGGATCAGCCCCAGCATTTT
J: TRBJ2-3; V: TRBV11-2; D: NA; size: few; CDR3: CASSSTDTQYF; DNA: TGTGCCAGCAGCTCCACAGATACGCAGTATTTT
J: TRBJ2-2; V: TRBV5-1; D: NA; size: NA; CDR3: CASSLTGTNTGELFF; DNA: TGCGCCAGCAGCTTGACCGGGACAAACACCGGGGAGCTGTTTTTT
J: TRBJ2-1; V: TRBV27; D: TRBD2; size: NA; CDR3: CASSLNRGGRAVNEQFF; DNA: TGTGCCAGCAGTTTAAATCGGGGCGGGAGGGCCGTAAATGAGCAGTTCTTC
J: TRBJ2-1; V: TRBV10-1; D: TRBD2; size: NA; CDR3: CASSEGLELNEQFF; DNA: TGCGCCAGCAGTGAGGGACTAGAGCTCAATGAGCAGTTCTTC
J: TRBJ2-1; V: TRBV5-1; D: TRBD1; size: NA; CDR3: CASSFTQGNEQFF; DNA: TGCGCCAGCAGCTTCACACAGGGGAATGAGCAGTTCTTC
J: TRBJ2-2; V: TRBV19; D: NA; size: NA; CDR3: CASSIDTAGELFF; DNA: TGTGCCAGTAGTATAGATACGGCGGGGGAGCTGTTTTTT
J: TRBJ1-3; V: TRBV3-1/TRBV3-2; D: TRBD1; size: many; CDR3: CASSSHLGTGNTIYF; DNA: TGTGCCAGCAGCTCACATCTCGGGACAGGGAACACCATATATTTT
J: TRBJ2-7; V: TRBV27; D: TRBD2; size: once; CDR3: CASSLAGDPNYEQYF; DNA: TGTGCCAGCAGTTTAGCGGGAGACCCTAACTACGAGCAGTACTTC
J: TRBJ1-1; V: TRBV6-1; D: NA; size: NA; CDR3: CASSDVSGYTEAFF; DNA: TGTGCCAGCAGTGACGTCTCAGGGTACACTGAAGCTTTCTTT
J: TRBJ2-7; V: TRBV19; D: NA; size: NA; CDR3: CASSTTPGYEQYF; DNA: TGTGCCAGTAGTACCACCCCAGGGTACGAGCAGTACTTC
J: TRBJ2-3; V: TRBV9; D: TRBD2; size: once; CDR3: CASSVLVAGGADTQYF; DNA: TGTGCCAGCAGCGTACTGGTAGCGGGAGGTGCGGATACGCAGTATTTT
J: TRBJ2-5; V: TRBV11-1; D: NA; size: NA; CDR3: CASSLVTGETQYF; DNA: TGTGCCAGCAGCTTAGTCACCGGGGAGACCCAGTACTTC
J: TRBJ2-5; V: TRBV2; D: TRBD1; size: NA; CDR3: CASSSGQGEETQYF; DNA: TGTGCCAGCAGTTCGGGACAGGGTGAGGAGACCCAGTACTTC
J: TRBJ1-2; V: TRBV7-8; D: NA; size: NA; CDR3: CASRDNYGYTF; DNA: TGTGCCAGCAGGGATAACTATGGCTACACCTTC
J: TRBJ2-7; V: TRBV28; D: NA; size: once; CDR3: CASGKPGAGDEQYF; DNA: TGTGCCAGCGGTAAACCCGGGGCCGGGGACGAGCAGTACTTC
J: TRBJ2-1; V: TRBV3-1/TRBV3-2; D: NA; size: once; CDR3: CASSPESREYSEQFF; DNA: TGTGCCAGCAGCCCCGAATCCCGGGAGTATAGTGAGCAGTTCTTC
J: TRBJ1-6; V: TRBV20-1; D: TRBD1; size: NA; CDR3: CSAGQGPRKDF; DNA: TGCAGTGCTGGACAGGGGCCTCGTAAGGACTTC